A single sample is the source of the 15 T cell receptor beta chains below, sequenced in a study of blood T cells in healthy people across ages. A second roughly 6 to 12 cycle PCR used barcoded and J-beta primers. One entry per CDR3 protein results from TCRdb running MiXCR on the 5' RACE reads. The sample has around 1,500,000 distinct CDR3 sequences; over 25% are singletons. Material: blood. Receptors were obtained from a woman aged 25 to 45 in good health.

This clonotype was counted a few times. The rearrangement uses TRBV12-3 or TRBV12-4 and TRBJ1-2, with D possibly being TRBD1 (6 bases). Trimming removed 6 bases from V and 0 bases from J, with 17 bases in between. The CDR3 consists of 16 residues. This CDR3 reads CASRPTRQDPNYGYTF. CDR3 coding DNA: TGTGCCAGCAGACCCACCCGACAGGACCCTAACTATGGCTACACCTTC.

V usage is TRBV2 and J usage is TRBJ2-7; D is ambiguous. Per germline, CDR1 SNHLY and CDR2 FYNNEI. The ends were cut back, 8 bases at V and 0 bases at J, with 11 bases in the middle. This CDR3 region has 13 residues. CDR3 sequence reads: CASARTGSYEQYF. The CDR3 DNA follows: TGTGCCAGCGCCAGAACTGGCTCCTACGAGCAGTACTTC.

This clonotype was found a few times. This sequence joins TRBV7-2 and TRBJ2-7; D perhaps matches TRBD2 (5 bases). V lost 5 bases, J lost 3 bases, and 17 bases lay in between. Germline-derived CDR1 and CDR2 are SGHTA and FQGNSA. The CDR3 has 15 residues. The CDR3 here is CASSPSQVPNYEQYF. In DNA, the CDR3 is TGTGCCAGCAGCCCTAGCCAAGTTCCCAACTACGAGCAGTACTTC.

This clonotype was observed a handful of times. The rearrangement joins TRBV10-3 to TRBJ1-5; 9 bases match TRBD1. V dropped 0 bases and J dropped 11; count of bases not matched to a gene: 8. Germline loops: CDR1 ENHRY, CDR2 SYGVKD. CDR3 length: 15 residues. The CDR3 sequence: CAISESGQGYRAQHF. The CDR3 DNA follows: TGTGCCATCAGTGAGTCGGGACAGGGCTACAGGGCCCAGCATTTT.

Only a few counts were recorded for this clonotype. This chain connects TRBV24-1 to TRBJ2-1; weak D call: TRBD2 (5 bases). V gave up 2 bases and J gave up 6 bases, with 13 bases separating them. Germline V gene sequence: CDR1 KGHDR, CDR2 SFDVKD. This CDR3 region has 15 residues. The chain's CDR3 is CATSDWAPGSNEQFF. CDR3 nucleotides: TGTGCCACCAGTGATTGGGCCCCGGGGTCCAATGAGCAGTTCTTC.

This clonotype has ten or more counts. The germline gene is not matched at one end of the junction; a read error may be the cause. The chain links TRBV5-1 to TRBJ2-2, with D possibly being TRBD1 (5 bases). CDR1 is SGHRS, CDR2 YFSETQ, per germline. This CDR3 is built from 14 residues. This CDR3 reads CASSLTANTGELFF. The CDR3 DNA reads TGTGCCAGCAGTTTGACAGCGAACACCGGGGAGCTGTTTTTT.

This clonotype was found a few times. The chain links TRBV20-1 to TRBJ1-2, with unresolved D. Germline CDR1 DFQATT, CDR2 SNEGSKA (reference sequence). This CDR3 has 15 amino acids. V was clipped by 3 bases and J by 0 bases, with 14 bases between them. CDR3 region: CSASETGTPNYGYTF. In DNA, the CDR3 is TGCAGTGCTAGCGAGACGGGCACTCCTAACTATGGCTACACCTTC.

V gene TRBV30 combines with J gene TRBJ2-4; D is possibly TRBD1 or TRBD2 (5 bases each). The J call may be faulty, since TRBJ2-7 better matches the DNA end. Germline CDR1 and CDR2: GTSNPN and SVGIG (reference sequence). This CDR3 has 14 amino acids. The CDR3 region is CAWSSGPLFYEQYF. CDR3 coding DNA: TGTGCCTGGAGTTCGGGACCCCTATTCTACGAGCAGTACTTC.

This clonotype was picked up many times. The chain recombines TRBV5-6 with TRBJ2-5; no clear D. The CDR3 is 15 amino acids. Trimming pared 3 bases from V and 1 base from J, leaving 13 bases between. Germline CDR1 and CDR2: SGHDT and YYEEEE. The CDR3 sequence: CASSSLLVPQETQYF. As DNA, the CDR3 is TGTGCCAGCAGCTCGCTACTGGTCCCCCAAGAGACCCAGTACTTC.

The CDR3 region has the DNA TGTGCCAGCAGCTTAATGGGACAGGGTGGAAAGACCCAGTACTTC. It yields the protein CASSLMGQGGKTQYF. This sequence joins TRBV11-2 and TRBJ2-5, with TRBD1 matching 9 bases. V lost 2 bases, J lost 6 bases, and 7 bases stayed unmatched. Germline loops: CDR1 SGHAT, CDR2 FQNNGV. CDR3 length: 15 residues. Full variable domain (outside the CDR3, taken from reference TRBV11-2 and TRBJ2-5): EAGVAQSPRYKIIEKRQSVAFWCNPISGHATLYWYQQILGQGPKLLIQFQNNGVVDDSQLPKDRFSAERLKGVDSTLKIQPAKLEDSAVYLCASSLMGQGGKTQYFGPGTRLLVL.

This clonotype has a count of ten or more. This chain uses TRBV7-9 with TRBJ1-2; D is undetermined. CDR1 and CDR2 from the germline V gene are SEHNR and FQNEAQ (reference sequence). The CDR3 has 13 residues. Trimming cost V 6 bases and J 8 bases, with 16 bases left between them. The CDR3 reads CASSHKEGSGYTF. CDR3 nucleotides: TGTGCCAGCAGTCACAAGGAGGGAAGCGGCTACACCTTC.

The gene calls are TRBV29-1 and TRBJ2-2, with 8 bases lining up with TRBD2. From germline, CDR1 is SQVTM and CDR2 ANQGSEA. With V trimmed by 7 bases and J by 3 bases, 4 bases remained unmatched. The CDR3 has 13 residues. CDR3 protein: CSAELADTGELFF. The CDR3 nucleotides are TGCAGCGCGGAACTAGCGGACACCGGGGAGCTGTTTTTT.

This clonotype was picked up a small number of times. The chain carries TRBV10-3 and TRBJ2-4; perhaps D is TRBD1 or TRBD2 (5 bases each). The CDR3 has 16 amino acids. V lost 0 bases to trimming and J lost 0 bases, with 9 bases between them. In germline, CDR1 is ENHRY, CDR2 SYGVKD. The DNA for the CDR3 is TGTGCCATCAGTGAGTCGACGGGGCTAGCCAAAAACATTCAGTACTTC. As protein: CAISESTGLAKNIQYF.

In its sample, this clonotype was seen a few times. The CDR3 loop is CASSPDRHYEQYF. CDR3 in DNA: TGTGCCAGCAGCCCGGACAGACACTACGAGCAGTACTTC. The chain couples TRBV7-9 to TRBJ2-7, with D possibly being TRBD1 (6 bases). V gave up 5 bases and J gave up 3 bases, with 11 bases separating them. The CDR3 runs 13 residues. In germline, CDR1 is SEHNR, CDR2 FQNEAQ (reference sequence).

This clonotype occurred a few times. Since a much larger clone is just one base distant, this may be a read error. The chain joins TRBV12-3 or TRBV12-4 to TRBJ2-4; D uncertain. There are 16 residues in the CDR3. The V end was cut by 10 bases, the J end by 13 bases, with 32 bases between. The chain's CDR3 is CATINLRDRVYNEQYF. The CDR3 DNA reads TGTGCCACCATTAACCTCCGCGATCGAGTCTACAATGAGCAGTACTTC.